This TCR beta chain derives from a study of control samples from healthy donors and cancer patients. Sequencing was performed with immunoSEQ multiplex PCR; in TCRdb, only in-frame clones are kept and a portion is missing. The table has approximately 100,000 clones, 92% seen once. CDR1 is LNHNV, CDR2 YYDKDF, per germline (reference sequence). This CDR3 comprises 17 residues. V shed 2 bases, J shed 2 bases, and the junction held 11 bases outside the gene matches. The V and J genes are TRBV15 and TRBJ1-1; 7 nucleotides match TRBD1. The receptor comes from a human donor in good health. The donor label of this sample is uncertain. Sequenced material: blood. This chain's CDR3 is CATSRKILTGINTEAFF. The CDR3 nucleotides read TGTGCCACCAGCAGAAAAATCTTGACAGGGATAAACACTGAAGCTTTCTTT. The whole variable domain, filled in from reference TRBV15 and TRBJ1-1, reads DAMVIQNPRYQVTQFGKPVTLSCSQTLNHNVMYWYQQKSSQAPKLLFHYYDKDFNNEADTPDNFQSRRPNTSFCFLDIRSPGLGDTAMYLCATSRKILTGINTEAFFGQGTRLTVV.